The sequence of this T cell receptor (beta chain) was determined in a study of shared clonotypes between healthy human individuals. Produced via immunoSEQ multiplex PCR; TCRdb's table is partial and in-frame only. The repertoire consists of roughly 1,500,000 clones, with 95% to 99% occurring once and the leading ten covering approximately 0.45%. Germline V gene sequence: CDR1 SQVTM, CDR2 ANQGSEA. The V end lost 4 bases, the J end lost 0 bases, and 6 bases lay between the germline ends. CDR3 length equals 12 residues. As concerns this clone: The antigen remains unidentified.

General study findings and limits: Investigators collected only blood, and repertoires in tissues likely differ.

This receptor was identified in a man aged 30 to 39 in good health. V and J are TRBV29-1 and TRBJ2-5; TRBD2 might be the D (5 bases). The sequenced material came from naive CD4+ T cells sorted from blood. Subset given: CD45RA+ positively selected. CDR3 sequence reads: CSVGGYQETQYF. For the CDR3, the DNA is TGCAGCGTTGGAGGGTACCAAGAGACCCAGTACTTC.